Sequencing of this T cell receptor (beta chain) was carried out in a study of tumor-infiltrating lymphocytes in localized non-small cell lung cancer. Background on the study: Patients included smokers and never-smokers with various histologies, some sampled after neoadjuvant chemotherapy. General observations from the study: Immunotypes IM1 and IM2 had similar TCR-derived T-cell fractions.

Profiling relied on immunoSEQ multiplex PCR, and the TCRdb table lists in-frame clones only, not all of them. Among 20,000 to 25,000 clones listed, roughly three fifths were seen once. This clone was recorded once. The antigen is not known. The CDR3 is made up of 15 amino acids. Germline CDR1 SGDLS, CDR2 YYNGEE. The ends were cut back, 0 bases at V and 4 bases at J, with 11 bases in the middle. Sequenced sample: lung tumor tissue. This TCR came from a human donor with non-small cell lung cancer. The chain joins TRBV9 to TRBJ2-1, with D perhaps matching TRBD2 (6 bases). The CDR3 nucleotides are TGTGCCAGCAGCGTAGGGGCGGGAACTTACAATGAGCAGTTCTTC. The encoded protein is CASSVGAGTYNEQFF.